The clone carrying this T cell receptor beta chain has at least ten counts. The target antigen is unknown. Molecular-barcoded quantitative 5'-RACE produced these TCR beta libraries. TCRdb fed the 5' RACE reads into MiXCR, producing one record per CDR3 protein. The data hold over 600,000 distinct CDR3 sequences, with over 15% observed a single time. The data were taken from a study of CD8 T cells in ankylosing spondylitis. The CDR3 loop spans 14 amino acids. With 3 bases clipped from V and 4 bases from J, the junction kept 6 bases outside the gene matches. The V gene's germline CDR1 is DFQATT and CDR2 SNEGSKA (reference sequence). Whole-study results and caveats: A TCR beta motif of 8 or 9 highly homologous variants appeared characteristic of ankylosing spondylitis blood.

The sample comprised blood, either unsorted or a sorted T cell fraction (not recorded which). This receptor was obtained from a male donor with ankylosing spondylitis. J is TRBJ2-1 and V is TRBV20-1, with 7 bases matching TRBD1. The CDR3 DNA reads TGCAGTGCTAGGGTAGGGGGCGCATACAATGAGCAGTTCTTC. Protein sequence: CSARVGGAYNEQFF.